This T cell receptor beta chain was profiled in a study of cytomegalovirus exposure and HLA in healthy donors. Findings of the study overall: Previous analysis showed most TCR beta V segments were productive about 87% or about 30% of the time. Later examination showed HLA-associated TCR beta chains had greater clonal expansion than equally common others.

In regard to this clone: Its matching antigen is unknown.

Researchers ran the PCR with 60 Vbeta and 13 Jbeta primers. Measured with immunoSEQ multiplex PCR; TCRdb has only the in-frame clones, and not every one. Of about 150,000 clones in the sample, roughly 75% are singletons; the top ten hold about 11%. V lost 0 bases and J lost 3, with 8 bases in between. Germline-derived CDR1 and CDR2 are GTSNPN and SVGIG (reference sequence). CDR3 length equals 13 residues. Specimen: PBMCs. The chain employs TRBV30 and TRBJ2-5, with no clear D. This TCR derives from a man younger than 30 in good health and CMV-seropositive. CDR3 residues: CAWSVLSEETQYF. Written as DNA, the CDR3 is TGTGCCTGGAGTGTACTATCCGAAGAGACCCAGTACTTC.